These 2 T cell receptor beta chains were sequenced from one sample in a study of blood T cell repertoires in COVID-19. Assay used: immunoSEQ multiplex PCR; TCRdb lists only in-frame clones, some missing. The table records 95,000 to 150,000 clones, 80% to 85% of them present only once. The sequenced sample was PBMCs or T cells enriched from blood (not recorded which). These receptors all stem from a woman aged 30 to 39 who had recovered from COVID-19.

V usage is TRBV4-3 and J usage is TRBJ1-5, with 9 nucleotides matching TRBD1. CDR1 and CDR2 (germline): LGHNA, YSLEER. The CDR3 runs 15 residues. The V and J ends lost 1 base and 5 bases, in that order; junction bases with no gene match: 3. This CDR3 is CASSQGTGGDQPQHF. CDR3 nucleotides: TGCGCCAGCAGCCAAGGCACAGGGGGCGATCAGCCCCAGCATTTT.

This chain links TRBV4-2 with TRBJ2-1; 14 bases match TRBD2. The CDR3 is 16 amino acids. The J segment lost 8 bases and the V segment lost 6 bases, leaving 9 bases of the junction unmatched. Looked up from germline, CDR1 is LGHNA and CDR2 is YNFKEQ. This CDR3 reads CASSPRGTSGSHEQFF. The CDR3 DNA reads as TGTGCCAGCAGTCCGCGCGGGACTAGCGGGAGCCATGAGCAGTTCTTC.